Detailed here is one T cell receptor beta chain. This specimen comes from a study of shared T cell receptors in the human thymus. Using immunoSEQ multiplex PCR, the repertoire was profiled, and TCRdb retains in-frame clones only, with some absent. The sample has about 660,000 clones, roughly 90% seen once; the top ten hold 0.0095% to 0.012%. This CDR3 is built from 16 residues. V lost 4 bases and J lost 4; bases outside the gene matches: 12. Germline CDR1 SGDLS, CDR2 YYNGEE. This same sample was also taken into another study, of human thymus T cells. That work contributes: Obtained as resections during corrective heart surgery, the thymus tissue was then studied. Thymic and blood repertoires appeared to show biased V and J gene usage.

J is TRBJ2-7 and V is TRBV9; 9 bases match TRBD1. The source material was thymocytes. The sequence was collected from a boy in the first two years of life with a congenital heart defect. Here the CDR3 reads CASSTTGTGNFYEQYF. The CDR3 DNA is TGTGCCAGCAGCACCACCGGGACAGGGAATTTTTACGAGCAGTACTTC. The complete variable domain, with remaining parts taken from reference TRBV9 and TRBJ2-7, reads DSGVTQTPKHLITATGQRVTLRCSPRSGDLSVYWYQQSLDQGLQFLIQYYNGEERAKGNILERFSAQQFPDLHSELNLSSLELGDSALYFCASSTTGTGNFYEQYFGPGTRLTVT.